The 8 T cell receptor beta chains given below trace back to one sample, sequenced in a study of cytomegalovirus exposure and HLA in healthy donors. Researchers ran the PCR with 60 Vbeta and 13 Jbeta primers. Repertoires were generated with immunoSEQ multiplex PCR, while TCRdb's copy carries only in-frame clones and drops some. The sample carries about 160,000 clones, around 80% recorded once. Sequencing used PBMCs. The receptors were sampled from a male donor in good health and CMV-seropositive.

CDR3 residues: CASSVGWRGTGELFF. CDR3 sequence (DNA): TGTGCCAGCAGTGTTGGATGGCGGGGTACCGGGGAGCTGTTTTTT. V and J are TRBV2 and TRBJ2-2; a weak D match, TRBD2 (6 bases). The ends were cut back, 4 bases at V and 5 bases at J, with 14 bases in the middle. Looked up from germline, CDR1 is SNHLY and CDR2 is FYNNEI. This CDR3 comprises 15 residues.

The chain is built from TRBV6-4 and TRBJ1-2, with 9 positions matching TRBD1. CDR3 length equals 13 residues. J was trimmed by 4 bases and V by 6 bases; bases with no gene match: 3. Germline CDR1 reads MRHNA; CDR2 reads SNTAGT. CDR3 in amino acids: CASRKTGGYGYTF. In nucleotides, the CDR3 is TGTGCCAGCAGAAAGACAGGGGGCTATGGCTACACCTTC.

The chain employs TRBV6-4 and TRBJ2-7; TRBD1 aligns across 9 bases. The germline CDR1 and CDR2 sequences are MRHNA and SNTAGT. The J segment lost 4 bases and the V segment lost 6 bases, leaving 7 bases of the junction unmatched. This CDR3 is built from 14 residues. The CDR3 DNA reads TGTGCCAGCAGGCCCGGACAGGGGTCGTACGAGCAGTACTTC. Amino acids: CASRPGQGSYEQYF.

This clone has more than one count but fewer than ten. This chain joins TRBV5-1 and TRBJ2-1; weak D call: TRBD2 (5 bases). The CDR3 is 15 residues long. Trimming pared 1 base from V and 0 bases from J, leaving 8 bases between. Germline CDR1 and CDR2: SGHRS and YFSETQ. CDR3 DNA sequence: TGCGCCAGCAGCTTGATCGGGGACTCCTACAATGAGCAGTTCTTC. Its translation is CASSLIGDSYNEQFF.

A few counts support this clone. The chain has TRBV2 and TRBJ1-4; weak D call: TRBD1 (5 bases). V gave up 1 base and J gave up 13 bases, with 13 bases separating them. In germline, CDR1 is SNHLY, CDR2 FYNNEI. This CDR3 is built from 13 residues. The CDR3, as DNA: TGTGCCAGCAGTGAAGGGGGCCGTCTCCCACTGTTTTTT. Its translation is CASSEGGRLPLFF. Together with reference TRBV2 and TRBJ1-4, the CDR3 gives the full variable domain: EPEVTQTPSHQVTQMGQEVILRCVPISNHLYFYWYRQILGQKVEFLVSFYNNEISEKSEIFDDQFSVERPDGSNFTLKIRSTKLEDSAMYFCASSEGGRLPLFFGSGTQLSVL.

This clone was found a few times. The chain recombines TRBV7-6 with TRBJ1-2; the match to TRBD1 covers 7 bases. Germline V gene lookup returns CDR1 SGHVS and CDR2 FNYEAQ. The junction had 7 bases not matched to a gene; V was cut back by 1 base and J by 2 bases. The CDR3 covers 16 residues. CDR3 DNA: TGTGCCAGCAGCTTAGGGATAGGGGGCGCGAACTATGGCTACACCTTC. Translation gives CASSLGIGGANYGYTF.

The V gene is TRBV19, the J gene TRBJ2-3; the D gene is possibly TRBD1 (6 bases). The V end was cut by 7 bases, the J end by 1 base, with 9 bases between. This CDR3 has 13 amino acids. Germline values: CDR1 LNHDA, CDR2 SQIVND (reference sequence). CDR3 residues: CASTDRRTDTQYF. The CDR3 DNA sequence: TGTGCCAGTACTGACAGGCGCACAGATACGCAGTATTTT.

The chain uses TRBV19 and TRBJ1-2; maybe TRBD1 (6 bases). The CDR3 is 15 amino acids. Per germline, CDR1 LNHDA and CDR2 SQIVND (reference sequence). The V and J ends lost 4 bases and 4 bases respectively, with 16 bases between them. CDR3 coding DNA: TGTGCCAGTAGTACCGGTGGGGGCCAGACCTATGGCTACACCTTC. It translates to CASSTGGGQTYGYTF.